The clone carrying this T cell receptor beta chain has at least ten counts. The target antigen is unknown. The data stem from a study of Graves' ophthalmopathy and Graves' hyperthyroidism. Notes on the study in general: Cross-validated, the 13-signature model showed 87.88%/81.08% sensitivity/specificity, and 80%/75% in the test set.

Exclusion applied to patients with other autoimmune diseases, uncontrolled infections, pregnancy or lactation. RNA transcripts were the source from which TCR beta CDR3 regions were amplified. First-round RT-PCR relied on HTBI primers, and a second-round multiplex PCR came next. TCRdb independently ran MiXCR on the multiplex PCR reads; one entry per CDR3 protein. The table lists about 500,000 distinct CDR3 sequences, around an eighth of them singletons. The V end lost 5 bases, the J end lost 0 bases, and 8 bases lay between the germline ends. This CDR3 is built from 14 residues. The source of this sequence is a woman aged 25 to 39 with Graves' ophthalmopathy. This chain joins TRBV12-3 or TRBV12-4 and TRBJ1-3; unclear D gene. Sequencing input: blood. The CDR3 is CASSPSHSGNTIYF. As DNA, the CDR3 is TGTGCCAGCAGTCCCAGTCACTCTGGAAACACCATATATTTT.